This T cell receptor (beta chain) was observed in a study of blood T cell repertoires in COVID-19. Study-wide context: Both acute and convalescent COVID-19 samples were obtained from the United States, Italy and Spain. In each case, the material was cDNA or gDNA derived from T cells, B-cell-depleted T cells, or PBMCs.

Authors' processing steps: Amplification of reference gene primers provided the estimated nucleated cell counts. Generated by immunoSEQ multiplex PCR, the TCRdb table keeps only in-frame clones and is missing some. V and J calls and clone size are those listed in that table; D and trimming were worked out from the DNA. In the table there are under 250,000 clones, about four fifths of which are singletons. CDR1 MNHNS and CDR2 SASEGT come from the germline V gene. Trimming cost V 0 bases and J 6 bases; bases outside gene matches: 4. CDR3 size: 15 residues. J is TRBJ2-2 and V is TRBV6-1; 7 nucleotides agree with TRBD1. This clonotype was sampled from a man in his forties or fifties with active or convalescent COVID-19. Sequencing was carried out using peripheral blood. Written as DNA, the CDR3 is TGTGCCAGCAGTGAAGCATTAGGGGGCCCCGGGGAGCTGTTTTTT. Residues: CASSEALGGPGELFF.